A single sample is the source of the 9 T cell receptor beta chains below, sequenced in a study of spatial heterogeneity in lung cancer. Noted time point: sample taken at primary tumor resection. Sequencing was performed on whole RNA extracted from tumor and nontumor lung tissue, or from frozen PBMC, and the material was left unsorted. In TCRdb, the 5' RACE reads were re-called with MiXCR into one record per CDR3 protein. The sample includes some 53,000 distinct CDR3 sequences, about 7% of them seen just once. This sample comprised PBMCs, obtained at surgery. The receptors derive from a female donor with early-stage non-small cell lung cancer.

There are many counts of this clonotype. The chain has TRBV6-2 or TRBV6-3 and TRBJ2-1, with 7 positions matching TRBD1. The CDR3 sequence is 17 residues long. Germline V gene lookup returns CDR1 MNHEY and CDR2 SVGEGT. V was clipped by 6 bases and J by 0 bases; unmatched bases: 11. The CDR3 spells CASSPRQGFSSYNEQFF. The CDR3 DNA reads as TGTGCCAGCAGCCCTAGACAGGGATTCAGCTCCTACAATGAGCAGTTCTTC.

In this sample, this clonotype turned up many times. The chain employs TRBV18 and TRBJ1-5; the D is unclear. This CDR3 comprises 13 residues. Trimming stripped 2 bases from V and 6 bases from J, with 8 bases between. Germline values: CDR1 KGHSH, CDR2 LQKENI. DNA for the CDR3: TGTGCCAGCTCACCAGAGTCCTCTCAGCCCCAGCATTTT. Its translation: CASSPESSQPQHF.

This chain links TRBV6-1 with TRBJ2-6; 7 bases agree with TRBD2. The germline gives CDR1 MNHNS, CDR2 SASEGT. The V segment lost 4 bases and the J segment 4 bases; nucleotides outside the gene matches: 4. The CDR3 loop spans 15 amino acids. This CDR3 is CASSGGGTGANVLTF. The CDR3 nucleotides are TGTGCCAGCAGTGGCGGGGGAACCGGGGCCAACGTCCTGACTTTC.

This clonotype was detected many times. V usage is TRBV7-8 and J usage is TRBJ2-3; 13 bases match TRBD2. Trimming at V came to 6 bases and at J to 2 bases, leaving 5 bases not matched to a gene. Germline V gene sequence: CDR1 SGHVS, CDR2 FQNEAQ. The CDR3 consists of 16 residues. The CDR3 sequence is CASSWTSGSLTDTQYF. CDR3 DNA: TGTGCCAGCAGTTGGACTAGCGGGAGTCTCACAGATACGCAGTATTTT.

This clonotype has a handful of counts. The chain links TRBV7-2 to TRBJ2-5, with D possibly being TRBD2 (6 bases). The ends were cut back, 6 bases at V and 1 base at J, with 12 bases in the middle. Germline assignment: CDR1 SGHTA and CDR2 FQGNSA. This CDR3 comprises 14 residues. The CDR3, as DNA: TGTGCCAGCAGTTCCCGGGACTTCCAAGAGACCCAGTACTTC. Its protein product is CASSSRDFQETQYF. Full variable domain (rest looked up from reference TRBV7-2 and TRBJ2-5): GAGVSQSPSNKVTEKGKDVELRCDPISGHTALYWYRQSLGQGLEFLIYFQGNSAPDKSGLPSDRFSAERTGGSVSTLTIQRTQQEDSAVYLCASSSRDFQETQYFGPGTRLLVL.

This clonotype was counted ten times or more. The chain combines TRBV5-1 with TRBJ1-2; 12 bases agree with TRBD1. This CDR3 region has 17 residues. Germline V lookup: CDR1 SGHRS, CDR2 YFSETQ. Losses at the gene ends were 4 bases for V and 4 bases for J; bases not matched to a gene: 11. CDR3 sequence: CASSPGQGAFGGYGYTF. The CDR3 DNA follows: TGCGCCAGCAGCCCGGGACAGGGGGCGTTCGGTGGCTATGGCTACACCTTC.

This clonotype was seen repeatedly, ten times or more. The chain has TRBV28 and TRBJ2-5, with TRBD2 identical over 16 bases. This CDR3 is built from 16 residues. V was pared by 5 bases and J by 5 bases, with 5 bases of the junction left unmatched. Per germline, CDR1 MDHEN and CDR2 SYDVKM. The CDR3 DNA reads TGTGCCAGCAGTAGACCGGGACTAGCGGGGGGGGAGACCCAGTACTTC. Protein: CASSRPGLAGGETQYF.

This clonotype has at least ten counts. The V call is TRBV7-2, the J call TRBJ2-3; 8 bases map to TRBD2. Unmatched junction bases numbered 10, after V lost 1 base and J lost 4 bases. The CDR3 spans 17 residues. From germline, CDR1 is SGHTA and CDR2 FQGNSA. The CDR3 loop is CASSLVGGARSPDTQYF. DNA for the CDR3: TGTGCCAGCAGCTTAGTCGGGGGGGCCCGGTCCCCAGATACGCAGTATTTT.

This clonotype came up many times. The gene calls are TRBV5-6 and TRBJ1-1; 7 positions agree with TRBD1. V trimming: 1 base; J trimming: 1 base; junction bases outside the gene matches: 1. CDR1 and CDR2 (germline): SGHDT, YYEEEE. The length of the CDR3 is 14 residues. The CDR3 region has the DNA TGTGCCAGCAGCTTGAGGACAGGGAACACTGAAGCTTTCTTT. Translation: CASSLRTGNTEAFF.